What follows describes a single T cell receptor (beta chain). The CDR3 has 18 residues. The V and J ends lost 3 bases and 1 base, in that order; junction bases with no gene match: 9. Germline loops: CDR1 LNHDA, CDR2 SQIVND (reference sequence). This sample stems from a study of blood T cell repertoires in COVID-19. Overall study context: Acute-phase and convalescent COVID-19 samples originated in the United States, Italy and Spain. Nucleic acid was either cDNA or gDNA, and it came from T cells, B-cell-depleted T cells, or PBMCs.

Per the original methods: The authors estimated nucleated cell counts from reference gene primer amplification. TCRdb keeps only in-frame clones here, not all; method: immunoSEQ multiplex PCR. D and trimming were read from the DNA, whereas the V and J calls and clone size are those reported in that table. The data show about 280,000 clones, roughly 90% seen once. The source of this sequence is a middle-aged man who had been exposed to COVID-19. The material sequenced was PBMCs or T cells enriched from blood (not recorded which). V gene TRBV19 combines with J gene TRBJ2-2, with 9 positions matching TRBD2. CDR3 coding DNA: TGTGCCAGTAGTATGCCCTGGGCTAGCGGGAAGAACACCGGGGAGCTGTTTTTT. Amino acids: CASSMPWASGKNTGELFF.